A selection of T cell receptor beta chains follows, all from one sample in a study of T cell repertoires in cytomegalovirus infection. MiXCR, applied by TCRdb to the reads, yields one record per CDR3 protein. The sample yields 150,000 to 200,000 distinct CDR3 sequences, roughly 30% seen once. Source material: PBMCs. The receptors come from a human donor in good health (CMV status not recorded). Some clones in this sample may be carry-over from other donors' samples. The CDR3 runs from the conserved cysteine through the conserved F or W. D genes are given only for firm matches. Not all rows give a size; the values are once, few, many and, for expanded clones, a class.

NA	TRBJ1-5	TRBD1	TRBV7-9	CASSALGQPNQPQHF	TGTGCCAGCAGCGCCTTGGGACAGCCCAATCAGCCCCAGCATTTT
NA	TRBJ1-2	TRBD1	TRBV30	CAWTDRQGGGYTF	TGTGCCTGGACCGACAGACAGGGAGGAGGCTACACCTTC
NA	TRBJ2-1	TRBD2	TRBV6-2/TRBV6-3	CASTPLIAGVNEQFF	TGTGCCAGCACTCCCCTGATAGCGGGGGTCAATGAGCAGTTCTTC
NA	TRBJ2-5	TRBD1	TRBV6-1	CASNPGTGGAGETQYF	TGTGCCAGCAACCCCGGGACAGGGGGCGCGGGAGAGACCCAGTACTTC
NA	TRBJ2-6	NA	TRBV5-1	CASSPPASGANVLTF	TGCGCCAGCAGCCCTCCGGCCTCTGGGGCCAACGTCCTGACTTTC
once	TRBJ2-7	TRBD2	TRBV4-1	CASSQGTSGGYEQYF	TGCGCCAGCAGCCAAGGTACTAGCGGGGGCTACGAGCAGTACTTC
NA	TRBJ2-3	TRBD2	TRBV7-2	CASSLEGLAGVPSTDTQYF	TGTGCCAGCAGCTTAGAAGGGCTAGCGGGGGTCCCTAGCACAGATACGCAGTATTTT
NA	TRBJ1-2	NA	TRBV29-1	CSVELVKGRKYGYTF	TGCAGCGTTGAGTTGGTTAAGGGGAGGAAATATGGCTACACCTTC
NA	TRBJ1-1	NA	TRBV10-3	CAISGLDWRENTEAFF	TGTGCCATCAGTGGTCTCGATTGGAGGGAAAACACTGAAGCTTTCTTT
few	TRBJ2-2	NA	TRBV19	CASNTLVKMNTGELFF	TGTGCCAGTAATACACTAGTGAAAATGAACACCGGGGAGCTGTTTTTT
NA	TRBJ1-1	NA	TRBV6-2/TRBV6-3	CASSYLGMSDTEAFF	TGTGCCAGCAGTTACTTAGGGATGTCGGACACTGAAGCTTTCTTT
NA	TRBJ1-5	TRBD1	TRBV10-3	CATTPQGDQPQHF	TGTGCCACCACCCCTCAGGGGGATCAGCCCCAGCATTTT
NA	TRBJ1-1	NA	TRBV20-1	CSARDFGRDLPEAFF	TGCAGTGCTAGAGATTTCGGACGCGACCTCCCTGAAGCTTTCTTT
many	TRBJ2-3	NA	TRBV7-8	CASSLEGVGIGIADTQYF	TGTGCCAGCAGCTTAGAAGGAGTCGGCATCGGCATAGCAGATACGCAGTATTTT
NA	TRBJ2-7	NA	TRBV10-3	CAISDSGGRYEQYF	TGTGCCATCAGTGACTCCGGAGGCAGGTACGAGCAGTACTTC
many	TRBJ2-2	TRBD2	TRBV7-8	CASSWDSGERYTGELFF	TGTGCCAGCAGCTGGGATAGCGGGGAGAGGTACACCGGGGAGCTGTTTTTT
NA	TRBJ1-1	NA	TRBV7-2	CASSLGGGRLYTEAFF	TGTGCCAGCAGCTTAGGGGGGGGGAGGTTGTACACTGAAGCTTTCTTT
NA	TRBJ2-2	TRBD2	TRBV4-1	CASSQYSTGGNTGELFF	TGCGCCAGCAGCCAGTATAGTACGGGGGGGAACACCGGGGAGCTGTTTTTT
NA	TRBJ1-1	NA	TRBV6-2/TRBV6-3	CASRSGSMNTEAFF	TGTGCCAGCAGATCAGGGAGCATGAACACTGAAGCTTTCTTT
few	TRBJ1-1	TRBD1	TRBV14	CASSLTWTGGTEAFF	TGTGCCAGCAGCCTAACTTGGACAGGGGGCACTGAAGCTTTCTTT
NA	TRBJ1-1	NA	TRBV12-5	CASGLVGVAMNTEAFF	TGTGCTAGTGGTTTGGTAGGGGTAGCAATGAACACTGAAGCTTTCTTT
NA	TRBJ1-4	NA	TRBV12-3/TRBV12-4	CASSLAVDGTNEKLFF	TGTGCCAGCAGTTTAGCTGTCGACGGTACTAATGAAAAACTGTTTTTT
few	TRBJ1-4	NA	TRBV15	CATHSERDGKLFF	TGTGCCACCCATTCCGAAAGGGACGGAAAACTGTTTTTT
NA	TRBJ2-1	NA	TRBV5-1	CASSFRSEEQFF	TGCGCCAGCAGCTTTCGGAGCGAGGAGCAGTTCTTC
few	TRBJ2-7	NA	TRBV27	CASSLRQLPYEQYF	TGTGCCAGCAGTTTACGGCAGCTCCCCTACGAGCAGTACTTC
few	TRBJ1-1	NA	TRBV7-9	CASSYLPGGLNTEAFF	TGTGCCAGCAGCTACCTACCTGGGGGGTTGAACACTGAAGCTTTCTTT
NA	TRBJ1-5	NA	TRBV6-2/TRBV6-3	CASRIRGDSNQPQHF	TGTGCCAGCAGAATCCGGGGGGATAGCAATCAGCCCCAGCATTTT
NA	TRBJ2-2	NA	TRBV2	CASSEVRIGELFF	TGTGCCAGCAGTGAAGTCCGAATCGGGGAGCTGTTTTTT
NA	TRBJ1-5	TRBD1	TRBV7-9	CASSRFGQGDDQPQHF	TGTGCCAGCAGCCGTTTCGGACAGGGGGACGATCAGCCCCAGCATTTT
few	TRBJ2-1	NA	TRBV7-9	CASSLLSGVGYNEQFF	TGTGCCAGCAGCTTACTTTCAGGGGTGGGGTACAATGAGCAGTTCTTC
NA	TRBJ1-5	TRBD1	TRBV9	CASSRTGDFNQPQHF	TGTGCCAGCAGCCGTACAGGGGATTTCAATCAGCCCCAGCATTTT
NA	TRBJ2-3	NA	TRBV12-3/TRBV12-4	CASSYGGTQYF	TGTGCCAGCAGCTACGGGGGTACGCAGTATTTT
NA	TRBJ2-7	NA	TRBV20-1	CSAPVGAVDEQYF	TGCAGTGCTCCCGTAGGGGCGGTCGACGAGCAGTACTTC
NA	TRBJ2-5	TRBD2	TRBV6-1	CATETAGGYQETQYF	TGTGCCACCGAGACAGCGGGAGGGTACCAAGAGACCCAGTACTTC
many	TRBJ2-5	NA	TRBV11-2	CASSGGGGDRVQYF	TGTGCCAGCAGCGGCGGCGGGGGTGACAGGGTCCAGTACTTC
NA	TRBJ2-7	NA	TRBV27	CASSSPGSYEQYF	TGTGCCAGCAGCTCCCCGGGGTCCTACGAGCAGTACTTC
many	TRBJ1-5	NA	TRBV12-3/TRBV12-4	CASSPTGGQPQHF	TGTGCCAGCAGTCCTACAGGAGGCCAGCCCCAGCATTTT
NA	TRBJ1-3	NA	TRBV29-1	CSGLDGDSGNTIYF	TGCAGCGGCCTCGACGGGGACTCTGGAAACACCATATATTTT
many	TRBJ2-3	NA	TRBV7-2	CASSSRQSGTDTQYF	TGTGCCAGCAGCTCTCGACAGTCTGGCACAGATACGCAGTATTTT
many	TRBJ2-4	NA	TRBV6-2/TRBV6-3	CASSYTGPFNIQYF	TGTGCCAGCAGTTATACGGGGCCATTTAACATTCAGTACTTC
few	TRBJ1-1	NA	TRBV4-1	CASSGPLKGTEAFF	TGCGCCAGCAGTGGCCCCCTGAAGGGCACTGAAGCTTTCTTT
NA	TRBJ1-1	NA	TRBV15	CATSRDLVGTEAFF	TGTGCCACCAGCAGGGACCTAGTTGGGACTGAAGCTTTCTTT
few	TRBJ2-3	NA	TRBV7-4	CASSSWGFPDTQYF	TGTGCCAGCAGCTCCTGGGGGTTCCCAGATACGCAGTATTTT
NA	TRBJ2-1	NA	TRBV11-3	CASSIGTHNEQFF	TGTGCCAGCTCCATAGGAACCCACAATGAGCAGTTCTTC
NA	TRBJ2-1	NA	TRBV7-3	CASSLSAGKGEQFF	TGTGCCAGCAGCTTGAGTGCAGGGAAGGGTGAGCAGTTCTTC
once	TRBJ2-5	NA	TRBV25-1	CASRRRGSEETQYF	TGTGCCAGCCGACGGAGAGGGTCAGAAGAGACCCAGTACTTC
NA	TRBJ2-5	NA	TRBV5-1	CASIDTPGQQETQYF	TGCGCCAGCATCGATACGCCGGGCCAACAAGAGACCCAGTACTTC
few	TRBJ2-3	TRBD2	TRBV29-1	CSVGLAGTDTQYF	TGCAGCGTTGGACTAGCGGGCACAGATACGCAGTATTTT
NA	TRBJ1-2	TRBD1	TRBV10-3	CAISGTERTGSYGYTF	TGTGCCATCAGCGGGACAGAAAGGACAGGGAGCTATGGCTACACCTTC
NA	TRBJ2-1	TRBD2	TRBV5-5	CASSLTDRTSGGEQFF	TGTGCCAGCAGCTTGACCGACAGGACTAGCGGGGGAGAGCAGTTCTTC
NA	TRBJ1-1	NA	TRBV7-3	CASSLTGRDTVAFF	TGTGCCAGCAGCTTAACGGGGCGGGACACTGTAGCTTTCTTT
few	TRBJ2-5	TRBD2	TRBV11-2	CASSLLTSTETQYF	TGTGCCAGCAGCCTCCTGACTAGCACAGAGACCCAGTACTTC
many	TRBJ1-2	TRBD1	TRBV4-1	CASSPIRDSLAYGYTF	TGCGCCAGCAGCCCTATTCGGGACAGCTTGGCCTATGGCTACACCTTC
few	TRBJ2-7	NA	TRBV7-9	CASSLVGASYEQYF	TGTGCCAGCAGCTTAGTGGGGGCATCCTACGAGCAGTACTTC
NA	TRBJ1-1	NA	TRBV18	CASSADPNSGAFF	TGTGCCAGCTCAGCGGACCCGAACTCCGGTGCTTTCTTT
once	TRBJ2-7	NA	TRBV6-5	CASSYSPGALSYEQYF	TGTGCCAGCAGTTACTCGCCGGGGGCCCTGTCCTACGAGCAGTACTTC
NA	TRBJ1-4	NA	TRBV14	CASSQDIQGGEKLFF	TGTGCCAGCAGCCAAGATATACAGGGTGGCGAAAAACTGTTTTTT
NA	TRBJ2-3	TRBD2	TRBV5-6	CASSYTPLAGVTDTQYF	TGTGCCAGCAGCTATACACCCTTGGCGGGGGTGACAGATACGCAGTATTTT
NA	TRBJ1-1	NA	TRBV30	CAWSGDTEAFF	TGTGCCTGGAGTGGGGACACTGAAGCTTTCTTT
NA	TRBJ2-3	NA	TRBV11-2	CASSLGSDTHYF	TGTGCCAGCAGCTTAGGTTCAGATACGCACTATTTT